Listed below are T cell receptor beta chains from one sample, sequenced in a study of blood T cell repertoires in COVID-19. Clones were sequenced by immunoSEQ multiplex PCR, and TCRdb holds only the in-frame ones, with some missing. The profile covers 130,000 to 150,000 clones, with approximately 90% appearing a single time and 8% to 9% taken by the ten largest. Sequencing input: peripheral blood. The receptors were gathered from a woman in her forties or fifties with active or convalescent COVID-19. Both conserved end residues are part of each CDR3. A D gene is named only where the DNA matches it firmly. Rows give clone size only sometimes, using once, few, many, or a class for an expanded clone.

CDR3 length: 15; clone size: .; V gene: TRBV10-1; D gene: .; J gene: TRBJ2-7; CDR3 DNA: TGCGCCACCCCCAGGCTCGGGAGCCGCTCCTACGAGCAGTACTTC; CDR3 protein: CATPRLGSRSYEQYF
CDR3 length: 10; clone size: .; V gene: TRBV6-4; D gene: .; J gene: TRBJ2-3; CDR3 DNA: TGTGCCAGAGCACGAAATCGGCAGTATTTT; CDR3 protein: CARARNRQYF
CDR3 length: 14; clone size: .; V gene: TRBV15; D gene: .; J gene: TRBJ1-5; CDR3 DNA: TGTGCCACCAGCAGGCAGGGTAGCAATCAGCCCCAGCATTTT; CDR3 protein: CATSRQGSNQPQHF
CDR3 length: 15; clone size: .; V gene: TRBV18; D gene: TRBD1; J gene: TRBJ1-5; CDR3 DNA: TGTGCCAGCTCACCCGGGACAGGGGAGGTCCAGCCCCAGCATTTT; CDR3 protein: CASSPGTGEVQPQHF
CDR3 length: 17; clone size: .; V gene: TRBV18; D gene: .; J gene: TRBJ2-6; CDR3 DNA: TGTGCCAGCTCACCTCTTTCAACAGTAACTGGGGCCAACGTCCTGACTTTC; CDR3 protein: CASSPLSTVTGANVLTF
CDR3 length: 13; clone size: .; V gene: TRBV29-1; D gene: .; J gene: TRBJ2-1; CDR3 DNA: TGCAGCGTTGGTGCTCTACCTTACAATGAGCAGTTCTTC; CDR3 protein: CSVGALPYNEQFF
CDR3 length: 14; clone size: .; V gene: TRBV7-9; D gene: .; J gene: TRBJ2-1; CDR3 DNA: TGTGCCAGCAGCGAACAGGGGACTTGGAATGAGCAGTTCTTC; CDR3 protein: CASSEQGTWNEQFF
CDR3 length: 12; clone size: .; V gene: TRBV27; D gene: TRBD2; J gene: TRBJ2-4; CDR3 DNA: TGTGCTTGCGGGAGGGCCGGGGACATTCAGTACTTC; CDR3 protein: CACGRAGDIQYF
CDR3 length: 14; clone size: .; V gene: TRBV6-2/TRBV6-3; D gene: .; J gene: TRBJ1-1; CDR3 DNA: TGTGCCAGCAGTTACTCGATCGGCGGGGCTGAAGCTTTCTTT; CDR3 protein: CASSYSIGGAEAFF
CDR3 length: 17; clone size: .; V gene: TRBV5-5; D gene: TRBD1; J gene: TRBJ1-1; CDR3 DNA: TGTGCCAGCAGCACAAACCCGCTCGGGACAGGGGTAACTGGGGCTTTCTTT; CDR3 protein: CASSTNPLGTGVTGAFF
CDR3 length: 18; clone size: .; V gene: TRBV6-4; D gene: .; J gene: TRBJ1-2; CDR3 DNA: TGTGCCAGCAGTGACGGGGAGGGCAATTATCCGGGCAGCTATGGCTACACCTTC; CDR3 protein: CASSDGEGNYPGSYGYTF
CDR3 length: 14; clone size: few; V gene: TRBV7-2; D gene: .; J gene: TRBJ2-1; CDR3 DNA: TGTGCCAGCAGCTTAGCGTATACTACAATGGTGCAGTTCTTC; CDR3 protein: CASSLAYTTMVQFF
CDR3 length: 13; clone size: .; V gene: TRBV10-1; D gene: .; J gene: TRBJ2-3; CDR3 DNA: TGCGCCAGCCGCATCGCGGGACCAGATACGCAGTATTTT; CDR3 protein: CASRIAGPDTQYF
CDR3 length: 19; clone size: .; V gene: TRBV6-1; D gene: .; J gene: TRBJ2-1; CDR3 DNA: TGTGCCAGCAGTGAATCTCGGGGGCTAGCGGTTAGCTCCTACAATGAGCAGTTCTTC; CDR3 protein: CASSESRGLAVSSYNEQFF
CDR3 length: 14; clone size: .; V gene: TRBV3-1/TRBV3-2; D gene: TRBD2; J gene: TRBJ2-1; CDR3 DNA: TGTGCCAGCACGCCGATAGCGGGATACAATGAGCAGTTCTTC; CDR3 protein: CASTPIAGYNEQFF
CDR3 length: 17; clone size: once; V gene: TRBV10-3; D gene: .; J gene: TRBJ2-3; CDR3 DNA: TGTGCCATCAGTGAGTCGGAATTGGAGGGACCCACAGATACGCAGTATTTT; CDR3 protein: CAISESELEGPTDTQYF
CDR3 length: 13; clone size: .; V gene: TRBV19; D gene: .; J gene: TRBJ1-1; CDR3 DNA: TGTGCCAGTAGTATAGCAGAGAACACTGAAGCTTTCTTT; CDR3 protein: CASSIAENTEAFF
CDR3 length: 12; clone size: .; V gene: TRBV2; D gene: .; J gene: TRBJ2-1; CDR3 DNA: TGTGCCAGCAGTGAAATTGAGGCTGAGCAGTTCTTC; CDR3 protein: CASSEIEAEQFF
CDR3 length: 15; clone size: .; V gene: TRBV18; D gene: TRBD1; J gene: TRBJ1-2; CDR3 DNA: TGTGCCAGCTCACCCTTGGGACAGGACTACTATGGCTACACCTTC; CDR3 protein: CASSPLGQDYYGYTF
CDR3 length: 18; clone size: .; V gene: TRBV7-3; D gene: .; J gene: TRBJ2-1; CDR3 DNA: TGTGCCAGCAGCTCGCTGGGGCTCCGTAGGCAGGGTAATGTCGGGCAGTTCTTC; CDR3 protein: CASSSLGLRRQGNVGQFF
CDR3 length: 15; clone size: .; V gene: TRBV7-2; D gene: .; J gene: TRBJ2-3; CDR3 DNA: TGTGCCAGCAGCTCCGGGACTTCTAGCACAGATACGCAGTATTTT; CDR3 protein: CASSSGTSSTDTQYF
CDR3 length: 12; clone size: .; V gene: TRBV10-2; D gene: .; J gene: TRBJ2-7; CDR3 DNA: TGCGCCAGCAGTGGAAACGAGGACGAGCAGTACTTC; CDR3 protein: CASSGNEDEQYF
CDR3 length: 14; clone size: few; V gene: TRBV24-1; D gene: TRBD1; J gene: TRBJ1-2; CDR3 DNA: TGTGCCACCAGTGACAGGGGGCAAAGCTATGGCTACACCTTC; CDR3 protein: CATSDRGQSYGYTF
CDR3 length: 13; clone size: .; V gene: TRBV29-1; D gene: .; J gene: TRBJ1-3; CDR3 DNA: TGCAGCGTTGACCAGAGAGGAGGAAACACCATATATTTT; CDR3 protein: CSVDQRGGNTIYF
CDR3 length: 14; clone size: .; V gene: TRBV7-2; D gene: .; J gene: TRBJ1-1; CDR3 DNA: TGTGCCAGCAGCTTGGAGGGGACCTTCGCTGAAGCTTTCTTT; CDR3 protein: CASSLEGTFAEAFF
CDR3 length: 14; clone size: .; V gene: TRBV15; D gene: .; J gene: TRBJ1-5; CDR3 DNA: TGTGCCACCAGCAGAGATCTTAACAATCAGCCCCAGCATTTT; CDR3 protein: CATSRDLNNQPQHF
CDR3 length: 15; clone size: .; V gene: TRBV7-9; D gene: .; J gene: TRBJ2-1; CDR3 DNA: TGTGCCAGCAGCCCCAGGGGCAGGGTTTTTAATGAGCAGTTCTTC; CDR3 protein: CASSPRGRVFNEQFF
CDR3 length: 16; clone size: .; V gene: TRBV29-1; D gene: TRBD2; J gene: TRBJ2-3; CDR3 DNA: TGCAGCGTCTCGGGACTAGCGGGAGGGAGCACAGATACGCAGTATTTT; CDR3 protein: CSVSGLAGGSTDTQYF
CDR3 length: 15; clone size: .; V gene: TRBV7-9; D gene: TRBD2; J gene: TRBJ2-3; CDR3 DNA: TGTGCCAGCAGCTTACTTAAGCGGGAGAGGGGTACGCAGTATTTT; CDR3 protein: CASSLLKRERGTQYF
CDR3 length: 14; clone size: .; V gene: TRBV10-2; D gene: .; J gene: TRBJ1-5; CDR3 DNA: TGCGCCAGCAGTCAACAGGGAGGGAATCAGCCCCAGCATTTT; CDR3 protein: CASSQQGGNQPQHF
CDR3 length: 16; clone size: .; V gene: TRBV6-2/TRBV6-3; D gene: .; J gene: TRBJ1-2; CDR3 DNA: TGTGCCAGCAGTACCTTTCGGGGAACAATTAACTATGGCTACACCTTC; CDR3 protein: CASSTFRGTINYGYTF
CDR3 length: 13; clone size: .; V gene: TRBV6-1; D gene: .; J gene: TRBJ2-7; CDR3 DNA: TGTGCCAGCAGTGAAGACAGTCACTACGAGCAGTACTTC; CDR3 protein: CASSEDSHYEQYF
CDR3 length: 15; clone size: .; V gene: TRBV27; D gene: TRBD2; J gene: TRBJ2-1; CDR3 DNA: TGTGCCAGCAGTATCTCTCTAGCGGGACACAATGAGCAGTTCTTC; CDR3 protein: CASSISLAGHNEQFF
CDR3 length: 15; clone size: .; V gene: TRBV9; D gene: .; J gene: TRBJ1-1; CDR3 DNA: TGTGCCAGCAGCGTCAGAAGTGGAGGGGCTGGTGAAGCTTTCTTT; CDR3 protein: CASSVRSGGAGEAFF
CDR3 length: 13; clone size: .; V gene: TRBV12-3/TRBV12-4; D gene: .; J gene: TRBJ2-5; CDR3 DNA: TGTGCCAGCAGTTTCCCTAATCAAGAGACCCAGTACTTC; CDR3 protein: CASSFPNQETQYF
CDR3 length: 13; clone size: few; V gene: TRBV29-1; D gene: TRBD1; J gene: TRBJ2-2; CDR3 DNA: TGCAGCGGACTCCGGGACAGGGCCGGGGAGCTGTTTTTT; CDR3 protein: CSGLRDRAGELFF
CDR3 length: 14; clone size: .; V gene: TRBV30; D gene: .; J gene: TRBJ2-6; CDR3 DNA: TGTGCCCGCCTGGGGGGATCTGGGGCCAACGTCCTGACTTTC; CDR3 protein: CARLGGSGANVLTF
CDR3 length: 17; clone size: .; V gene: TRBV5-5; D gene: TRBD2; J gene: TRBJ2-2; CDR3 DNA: TGTGCCAGCAGCCTACTAGCGGGGGGGCTGAACACCGGGGAGCTGTTTTTT; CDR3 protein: CASSLLAGGLNTGELFF
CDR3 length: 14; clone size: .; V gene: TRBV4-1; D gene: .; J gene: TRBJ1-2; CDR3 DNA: TGCGCCAGCAGCCATCCGGGGGGGGCGTATGGCTACACCTTC; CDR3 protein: CASSHPGGAYGYTF
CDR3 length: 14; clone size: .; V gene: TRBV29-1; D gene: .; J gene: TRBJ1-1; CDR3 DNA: TGCAGCGTTGAGGCAAGATTGTCGAACACTGAAGCTTTCTTT; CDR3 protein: CSVEARLSNTEAFF
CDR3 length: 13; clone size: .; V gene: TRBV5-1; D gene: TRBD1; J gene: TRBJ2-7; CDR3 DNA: TGCGCCAGCAGCGGGGCGGACAGGTACGAGCAGTACTTC; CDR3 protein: CASSGADRYEQYF